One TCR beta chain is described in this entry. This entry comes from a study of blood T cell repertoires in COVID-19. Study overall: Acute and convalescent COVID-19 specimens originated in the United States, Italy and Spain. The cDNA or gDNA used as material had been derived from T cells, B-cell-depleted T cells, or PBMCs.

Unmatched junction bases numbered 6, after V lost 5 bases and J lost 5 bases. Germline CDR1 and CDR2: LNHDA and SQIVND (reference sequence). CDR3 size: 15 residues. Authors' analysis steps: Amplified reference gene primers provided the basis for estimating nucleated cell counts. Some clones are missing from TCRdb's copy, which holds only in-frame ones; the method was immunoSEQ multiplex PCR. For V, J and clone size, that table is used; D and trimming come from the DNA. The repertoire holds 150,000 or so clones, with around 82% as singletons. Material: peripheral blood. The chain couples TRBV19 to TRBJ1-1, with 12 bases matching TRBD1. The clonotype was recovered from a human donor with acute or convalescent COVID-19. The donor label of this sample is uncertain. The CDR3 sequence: CASSPRDRGQTEAFF. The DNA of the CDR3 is TGTGCCAGTAGTCCCCGGGACAGGGGGCAAACTGAAGCTTTCTTT.